These T cell receptor beta chains were read from a single sample in a study of blood T cell repertoires in COVID-19. The data were produced by immunoSEQ multiplex PCR, yet TCRdb's version contains in-frame clones alone and is incomplete. The sample includes approximately 260,000 clones, roughly 89% of them seen just once. What was sequenced was peripheral blood. These receptors came from a woman aged 40-49 years who had recovered from COVID-19. CDR3s include the opening cysteine and the closing phenylalanine or tryptophan. The D gene is left open where the match is weak. Clone size is stated in some rows and not others, as once, few, many or a class when expanded.

clone_size | j_call | d_call | v_call | cdr3_nt | cdr3_aa
- | TRBJ1-2 | - | TRBV30 | TGTGCCTGGAGTGTACTTGGGGGAGGCCTTGGCTACACCTTC | CAWSVLGGGLGYTF
- | TRBJ1-3 | - | TRBV7-9 | TGTGCCAGCAGCCGAGGACAGTCCTCAGGAGGAAACACCATATATTTT | CASSRGQSSGGNTIYF
- | TRBJ2-5 | - | TRBV19 | TGTGCCAGTAGGGGTGAGAGGCAAGAGACCCAGTACTTC | CASRGERQETQYF
- | TRBJ2-1 | TRBD2 | TRBV6-5 | TGTGCCAGCAGTTTCGGGACTAGCGGGGGGGGCAATGAGCAGTTCTTC | CASSFGTSGGGNEQFF
- | TRBJ1-3 | - | TRBV18 | TGTGCCAGCTCACTACAGGTTCATGTCTCTCTCTCTGGAAACACCATATATTTT | CASSLQVHVSLSGNTIYF
- | TRBJ2-1 | TRBD1 | TRBV18 | TGTGCCAGCTCACTAAATCAACCGGGACAGGGGGATGAGCAGTTCTTC | CASSLNQPGQGDEQFF
- | TRBJ2-3 | TRBD1 | TRBV4-1 | TGCGCCAGCAGCCAAAGACAGGGGGATACGCAGTATTTT | CASSQRQGDTQYF
- | TRBJ1-1 | - | TRBV18 | TGTGCCAGCTCACCCAGTTTGGGGGGAGGCACTGAAGCTTTCTTT | CASSPSLGGGTEAFF
once | TRBJ2-2 | - | TRBV29-1 | TGCAGCGTGAACAGGGAGACCGGGGAGCTGTTTTTT | CSVNRETGELFF
- | TRBJ2-5 | TRBD2 | TRBV3-1/TRBV3-2 | TGTGCCAGCACACACCTAGCGGGGGGGCTACAAGAGACCCAGTACTTC | CASTHLAGGLQETQYF
- | TRBJ1-2 | TRBD1 | TRBV7-9 | TGTGCCAGCAGTAACAGGACAGGGGAATTCGTATATGGCTACACCTTC | CASSNRTGEFVYGYTF
- | TRBJ2-5 | TRBD2 | TRBV7-3 | TGTGCCAGCAGCTTAACCCATGGACTAGCGGGCGGGAACCAGTACTTC | CASSLTHGLAGGNQYF
- | TRBJ2-7 | TRBD2 | TRBV5-5 | TGTGCCAGCAGCTTCATCCGCGGGGGCTCCTACGAGCAGTACTTC | CASSFIRGGSYEQYF
- | TRBJ2-2 | TRBD2 | TRBV7-9 | TGTGCCAGCAGCTTAACGCGCGGGAGGGCCGCCGGGGAGCTGTTTTTT | CASSLTRGRAAGELFF
- | TRBJ2-3 | - | TRBV28 | TGTGCCAGCAGTTTATCTCTGATGGAGGTAGATACGCAGTATTTT | CASSLSLMEVDTQYF
- | TRBJ1-2 | TRBD1 | TRBV12-3/TRBV12-4 | TGTGCCAGCAGTTCAGGGGGTAATGGCTACACCTTC | CASSSGGNGYTF
- | TRBJ1-1 | TRBD1 | TRBV9 | TGTGCCAGCAGCGCCTCTTCGGACAGGGGGAGAAACACTGAAGCTTTCTTT | CASSASSDRGRNTEAFF
- | TRBJ1-1 | - | TRBV6-2/TRBV6-3 | TGTGCCAGCAGTTACGTTTCGGGGGAGTTGGCTTTCTTT | CASSYVSGELAFF
- | TRBJ2-5 | TRBD1 | TRBV15 | TGTGCCACCAGCAGAGATCTACAGGGGTTCCAAGAGACCCAGTACTTC | CATSRDLQGFQETQYF
- | TRBJ2-3 | - | TRBV3-1/TRBV3-2 | TGTGCCAGCAGCCAACTGGACTACTACACAGATACGCAGTATTTT | CASSQLDYYTDTQYF
- | TRBJ2-7 | - | TRBV11-2 | TGTGCCAGCAGCTTAGATAGGAGTGGCGGGGCCGAGCAGTACTTC | CASSLDRSGGAEQYF
- | TRBJ2-2 | - | TRBV6-5 | TGTGCCAGCAGTTTAGCTAACACCGGGGAGCTGTTTTTT | CASSLANTGELFF
- | TRBJ2-5 | - | TRBV7-2 | TGTGCCAGCAGCTTAGCTACCGGGATGTTGGCCCAGTACTTC | CASSLATGMLAQYF
- | TRBJ2-2 | - | TRBV2 | TGTGCCAGCAGTGAAGCCGCCGGGTCCGGGGAGCTGTTTTTT | CASSEAAGSGELFF
- | TRBJ1-2 | TRBD1 | TRBV5-1 | TGCGCCAGCAGCTTAGGGACAGCTGACTATGGCTACACCTTC | CASSLGTADYGYTF
- | TRBJ2-2 | TRBD2 | TRBV28 | TGTGCCACACTTTTCGCGGGTCTAGCGGGGATTGCGGGGGAGCTGTTTTTT | CATLFAGLAGIAGELFF
few | TRBJ2-5 | - | TRBV9 | TGTGCCAGCAGCGTAGGAGCGGCGGAGACCCAGTACTTC | CASSVGAAETQYF
- | TRBJ2-2 | TRBD1 | TRBV24-1 | TGTGCCACCAGTGAAGTGGAGACAGGGGTAACCGGGGAGCTGTTTTTT | CATSEVETGVTGELFF
- | TRBJ2-2 | - | TRBV9 | TGTGCCAGCACTCCTAAAGTTGGACTAAACACCGGGGAGCTGTTTTTT | CASTPKVGLNTGELFF
- | TRBJ2-7 | - | TRBV28 | TGTGCCAGCAGTCCCGGACATTTCTACGAGCAGTACTTC | CASSPGHFYEQYF
- | TRBJ1-4 | TRBD1 | TRBV28 | TGTGCCAGCAGTTTACCCACAGGGGCTAATGAAAAACTGTTTTTT | CASSLPTGANEKLFF
- | TRBJ2-2 | - | TRBV10-3 | TGTGCCTCCGCACTAGTAGACGGGGAGCTGTTTTTT | CASALVDGELFF
once | TRBJ2-5 | TRBD1 | TRBV5-6 | TGTGCCAGCAGCTTGGTTGGACCAGGGGGTGAGACCCAGTACTTC | CASSLVGPGGETQYF
- | TRBJ2-7 | TRBD1 | TRBV28 | TGTGCCAGTAAGACAGGGGACACCTACGAGCAGTACTTC | CASKTGDTYEQYF
- | TRBJ2-7 | TRBD1 | TRBV28 | TGTGCCAGCAGTAATTACAGGGGAAGCTACGAGCAGTACTTC | CASSNYRGSYEQYF
- | TRBJ1-5 | TRBD1 | TRBV19 | TGTGCCAGCCCTGGGACAGGGGATCAGCCCCAGCATTTT | CASPGTGDQPQHF
- | TRBJ1-2 | - | TRBV9 | TGTGCCAGCAGCGTCTCGACAGAAGCCTATGGCTACACCTTC | CASSVSTEAYGYTF
- | TRBJ2-7 | TRBD1 | TRBV2 | TGTGCCAGCAGTGAAGGCCCGGGACAGGGGATTTACGAGCAGTACTTC | CASSEGPGQGIYEQYF
- | TRBJ1-1 | TRBD1 | TRBV5-1 | TGCGCCAGCAGCCCCAGACAGGGGGCGGAGGACACTGAAGCTTTCTTT | CASSPRQGAEDTEAFF
- | TRBJ1-4 | - | TRBV19 | TGTGCCAGTAGTCCATCCCCGGGAGCCGGAGGGGAAAAACTGTTTTTT | CASSPSPGAGGEKLFF
- | TRBJ1-5 | - | TRBV24-1 | TGTGCCACCAGTGGCCTGACAGATAGCAATCAGCCCCAGCATTTT | CATSGLTDSNQPQHF
- | TRBJ1-1 | - | TRBV19 | TGTGCCAGTAGTATAGACAGAAACACTGAAGCTTTCTTT | CASSIDRNTEAFF
- | TRBJ2-1 | - | TRBV4-1 | TGCGCCAGCAGTCCGGGAGAGGGACGCCTCACCTACAATGAGCAGTTCTTC | CASSPGEGRLTYNEQFF
- | TRBJ1-5 | - | TRBV5-8 | TGTGCCAGCAGCCTGGACGTCAGAGGCCCCCGGCAGCCCCAGCATTTT | CASSLDVRGPRQPQHF
- | TRBJ1-4 | - | TRBV6-5 | TGTGCCACCCGGTTGGGCAGTTATGAAAAACTGTTTTTT | CATRLGSYEKLFF
- | TRBJ2-3 | - | TRBV5-4 | TGTGCCAGCGGTTCGGAGGTCACTAGCACAGATACGCAGTATTTT | CASGSEVTSTDTQYF
- | TRBJ2-6 | TRBD1 | TRBV5-4 | TGTGCCAGCAGCTCTAGACAGGGAGATATGACTTTC | CASSSRQGDMTF
- | TRBJ1-1 | - | TRBV12-3/TRBV12-4 | TGTGCCAGCAGTCTAGGGAGGGAAGCTTTCTTT | CASSLGREAFF
once | TRBJ2-5 | - | TRBV10-2 | TGCGCCAGCAGTCAGAACAGGCAAGAGACCCAGTACTTC | CASSQNRQETQYF
- | TRBJ1-4 | TRBD1 | TRBV30 | TGTGCCGGTGAAACCGGGACAGGGGGGGAAAAACTGTTTTTT | CAGETGTGGEKLFF
- | TRBJ2-7 | TRBD1 | TRBV7-9 | TGTGCCAGCAGCTTAGTGACAGGGAATCTTTACGAGCAGTACTTC | CASSLVTGNLYEQYF
- | TRBJ2-5 | - | TRBV5-1 | TGCGCCAGCAGCTTGACAGTCCAAGAGACCCAGTACTTC | CASSLTVQETQYF
- | TRBJ1-4 | - | TRBV5-1 | TGCGCCAGCAGTAGGAGTGGACAGTCTAATGAAAAACTGTTTTTT | CASSRSGQSNEKLFF
- | TRBJ1-5 | - | TRBV2 | TGTGCCAGCAGGAAGGAGCGGAGGGGTTTGGGCAATCAGCCCCAGCATTTT | CASRKERRGLGNQPQHF
once | TRBJ1-2 | TRBD1 | TRBV24-1 | TGTGCCACCAGTGATTCCGCCGACAGGGGCTATGGCTACACCTTC | CATSDSADRGYGYTF